This T cell receptor beta chain came from a study of T cell responses to AZD1222 COVID-19 vaccine. A note on this clone: Its antigen is not known.

The CDR3 sequence is 13 residues long. V was cut by 3 bases and J by 3 bases, with 8 bases left in between. Looked up from germline, CDR1 is KGHSH and CDR2 is LQKENI. Generated by immunoSEQ multiplex PCR, the TCRdb table keeps only in-frame clones and is missing some. The data show over 90,000 clones, 88% seen once. Regarding the study as a whole: Donors skewed white British and female; clonal diversity was possibly underestimated. Baseline serology detected seropositivity in only five or six AZD1222 recipients.

This sequence joins TRBV18 and TRBJ1-1, with D possibly TRBD1 on 5 matching bases. Sequenced here: peripheral blood, sampled on day 0 of AZD1222 vaccination. This TCR came from an adult in good health. The CDR3 region has the DNA TGTGCCAGCTCACCCGGGGCGTACACTGAAGCTTTCTTT. As protein: CASSPGAYTEAFF. The whole variable domain, filled in from reference TRBV18 and TRBJ1-1, reads NAGVMQNPRHLVRRRGQEARLRCSPMKGHSHVYWYRQLPEEGLKFMVYLQKENIIDESGMPKERFSAEFPKEGPSILRIQQVVRGDSAAYFCASSPGAYTEAFFGQGTRLTVV.